This T cell receptor beta chain was identified during a study of blood T cell repertoires in COVID-19. Study-wide context: Researchers got acute and convalescent COVID-19 samples from the United States, Italy and Spain. T cells, B-cell-depleted T cells, or PBMCs provided the cDNA or gDNA that served as material.

In its sample, this clone was seen once. V was pared by 0 bases and J by 4 bases, with 18 bases between. Looked up from germline, CDR1 is LGHNA and CDR2 is YSLEER. This CDR3 region has 17 residues. Method: immunoSEQ multiplex PCR; TCRdb's copy keeps in-frame clones and lacks some. The sample includes more than 200,000 clones, 85% to 90% seen only once; the top ten take about 1.7%. The material sequenced was PBMCs or T cells enriched from blood (not recorded which). This rearrangement joins TRBV4-3 to TRBJ1-2; D gene unclear. This clonotype was obtained from a man aged 40-50 years who had recovered from COVID-19. The CDR3 here is CASSQDRNNGGLYGYTF. For the CDR3, the DNA is TGCGCCAGCAGCCAAGATAGAAATAATGGCGGGCTCTATGGCTACACCTTC.